Following are 19 T cell receptor beta chains from one sample sequenced in a study of blood T cell repertoires in COVID-19. Profiled with immunoSEQ multiplex PCR; TCRdb holds only in-frame clones, not every one. This table has 15,000 to 18,000 clones, 86% appearing once. The specimen sequenced was peripheral blood. Receptors were obtained from a man between 60 and 75 years old with acute or convalescent COVID-19.

The rearrangement uses TRBV9 and TRBJ1-4, with D possibly matching TRBD1 (6 bases). In germline, CDR1 is SGDLS, CDR2 YYNGEE. Between the trimmed V and J ends, which lost 0 bases and 8 bases, there was a span of 14 bases. There are 15 residues in the CDR3. CDR3 amino acids: CASSVAGGLGEKLFF. The CDR3 coding sequence is TGTGCCAGCAGCGTAGCGGGGGGGCTTGGGGAAAAACTGTTTTTT.

In nucleotides, the CDR3 is TGTGCCAGCAGCCGCGGGGGTAATGAAAAACTGTTTTTT. Its protein is CASSRGGNEKLFF. The chain couples TRBV7-2 to TRBJ1-4, with D perhaps matching TRBD1 (5 bases). Germline CDR1 is SGHTA and CDR2 is FQGNSA. This CDR3 is 13 amino acids long. Trimming shortened V by 5 bases and J by 4 bases, and 8 bases separated the two germline ends.

The chain recombines TRBV5-5 with TRBJ1-2; TRBD1 might be the D (6 bases). Germline lookup yields CDR1 SGHKS and CDR2 YYEKEE (reference sequence). CDR3 size: 15 residues. The ends were cut back, 0 bases at V and 8 bases at J, with 17 bases in the middle. The CDR3: CASSLAPGARAGYTF. Written as DNA, the CDR3 is TGTGCCAGCAGCTTGGCCCCAGGGGCTCGAGCGGGCTACACCTTC. Filled out from reference TRBV5-5 and TRBJ1-2, the complete variable domain reads DAGVTQSPTHLIKTRGQQVTLRCSPISGHKSVSWYQQVLGQGPQFIFQYYEKEERGRGNFPDRFSARQFPNYSSELNVNALLLGDSALYLCASSLAPGARAGYTFGSGTRLTVV.

The gene calls are TRBV6-1 and TRBJ2-1; 11 positions match TRBD1. Germline lookup yields CDR1 MNHNS and CDR2 SASEGT. The CDR3 covers 16 residues. The V and J ends lost 4 bases and 6 bases, in that order; junction bases with no gene match: 8. Written as DNA, the CDR3 is TGTGCCAGCAGTGTCACCGGGACAGGGGGTGTCAATGAGCAGTTCTTC. Protein product: CASSVTGTGGVNEQFF.

V usage is TRBV7-8 and J usage is TRBJ1-2, with D unclear. This CDR3 is built from 14 residues. From germline, CDR1 is SGHVS and CDR2 FQNEAQ. Trimming removed 2 bases at V and 8 bases at J, with 15 bases between. CDR3 loop: CASSLKRQVEGYTF. The CDR3 region has the DNA TGTGCCAGCAGCTTAAAACGGCAGGTAGAGGGCTACACCTTC.

The chain combines TRBV5-1 with TRBJ2-4, with a tentative D call TRBD2 (6 bases). The CDR3 sequence is 16 residues long. V dropped 4 bases and J dropped 1 base, with 15 bases sitting between them. Germline-derived CDR1 and CDR2 are SGHRS and YFSETQ. CDR3 residues: CASSALGREAKNIQYF. The CDR3 DNA is TGCGCCAGCAGCGCGTTAGGCCGGGAGGCCAAAAACATTCAGTACTTC.

The rearrangement uses TRBV30 and TRBJ1-2; TRBD1 matches 8 bases. V shed 3 bases and J 4 bases; nucleotides not matched to a gene: 4. Germline loops: CDR1 GTSNPN, CDR2 SVGIG (reference sequence). This CDR3 contains 13 residues. The CDR3 here is CAWRSGGGYGYTF. DNA for the CDR3: TGTGCCTGGAGGTCAGGGGGCGGCTATGGCTACACCTTC.

In DNA form, the CDR3 reads TGTGCCAGCAGCCGGGACAGACGAAACATTCAGTACTTC. Amino acid sequence: CASSRDRRNIQYF. The V and J genes are TRBV4-2 and TRBJ2-4; TRBD1 matches at 7 bases. CDR1 LGHNA and CDR2 YNFKEQ come from the germline V gene. Trimming removed 4 bases from V and 6 bases from J; junction bases left unmatched: 3. The CDR3 has 13 amino acids.

This clone has a handful of counts. This chain uses TRBV18 with TRBJ1-3, with 9 bases aligning to TRBD1. The CDR3 contains 16 residues. Losses at the gene ends were 4 bases for V and 2 bases for J; bases not matched to a gene: 6. CDR1 is KGHSH and CDR2 is LQKENI in the germline V gene. The CDR3 loop reads CASSQGQGLTGNTIYF. CDR3 bases: TGTGCCAGCTCACAGGGACAGGGTCTTACTGGAAACACCATATATTTT. The full variable domain, with the rest looked up from reference TRBV18 and TRBJ1-3, is NAGVMQNPRHLVRRRGQEARLRCSPMKGHSHVYWYRQLPEEGLKFMVYLQKENIIDESGMPKERFSAEFPKEGPSILRIQQVVRGDSAAYFCASSQGQGLTGNTIYFGEGSWLTVV.

This rearrangement joins TRBV28 to TRBJ1-5; D remains unclear. Germline values: CDR1 MDHEN, CDR2 SYDVKM. The CDR3 sequence is 14 residues long. V was cut by 9 bases and J by 0 bases, with 12 bases left in between. Here the CDR3 reads CASSDLVSNQPQHF. DNA for the CDR3: TGTGCCAGTTCAGATTTGGTTAGCAATCAGCCCCAGCATTTT.

The genes are TRBV5-1 and TRBJ2-5, with 7 nucleotides matching TRBD1. The V segment lost 4 bases and the J segment 1 base; nucleotides outside the gene matches: 4. The CDR3 spans 14 residues. Per germline, CDR1 SGHRS and CDR2 YFSETQ. The CDR3 protein is CASSPGTVQETQYF. DNA for the CDR3: TGCGCCAGCAGCCCCGGGACAGTCCAAGAGACCCAGTACTTC.

V is TRBV30 and J is TRBJ1-6; TRBD1 might be the D (6 bases). From germline, CDR1 is GTSNPN and CDR2 SVGIG (reference sequence). CDR3 length equals 15 residues. Trimming stripped 3 bases from V and 0 bases from J, with 9 bases between. CDR3 DNA: TGTGCCTGGAGCGGACAGCCCTCCTATAATTCACCCCTCCACTTT. Residues: CAWSGQPSYNSPLHF.

The genes are TRBV30 and TRBJ2-5; the match to TRBD2 covers 14 bases. The CDR3 consists of 15 residues. Trimming took 4 bases from V and 4 from J; bases not matched to a gene: 5. Germline CDR1 reads GTSNPN; CDR2 reads SVGIG (reference sequence). For the CDR3, the DNA is TGTGCCTGGACGCGAGGACTAGCGGGAGGAGAGACCCAGTACTTC. Residues: CAWTRGLAGGETQYF.

In its sample, this clone is medium-sized (0.01 to 0.1%). J is TRBJ2-2 and V is TRBV4-3, with 10 bases matching TRBD2. CDR1 is LGHNA and CDR2 is YSLEER in the germline V gene. The CDR3 has 17 amino acids. J lost 1 base, V lost 1 base, and 3 bases had no gene match. The DNA for the CDR3 is TGCGCCAGCAGCCAAGGGACTAGCGGATTGAACACCGGGGAGCTGTTTTTT. Protein sequence: CASSQGTSGLNTGELFF.

The rearrangement links TRBV6-5 to TRBJ1-3; no definite D call. Germline V gene data show CDR1 as MNHEY and CDR2 as SVGAGI. The CDR3 has 14 residues. Trimming pared 7 bases from V and 5 bases from J, leaving 15 bases between. The CDR3, as DNA: TGTGCCAGCACTGCGACGGAGTCGAGAAACACCATATATTTT. This gives the protein CASTATESRNTIYF.

The V and J genes are TRBV30 and TRBJ2-7; 11 bases match TRBD1. CDR3 size: 13 residues. Per germline, CDR1 GTSNPN and CDR2 SVGIG (reference sequence). J was trimmed by 2 bases and V by 3 bases; bases with no gene match: 0. The CDR3 coding sequence is TGTGCCTGGAGGGACAGGGGGCCCTACGAGCAGTACTTC. Translated, it gives CAWRDRGPYEQYF.

The chain combines TRBV9 with TRBJ2-1; D unresolved. The germline V gene has CDR1 SGDLS and CDR2 YYNGEE. The V end was cut by 1 base, the J end by 7 bases, with 15 bases between. The CDR3 contains 15 residues. In nucleotides, the CDR3 is TGTGCCAGCAGCGTACGCACTCACGGTTGGAATGAGCAGTTCTTC. Protein: CASSVRTHGWNEQFF.

The CDR3 is CASSYTPSGRVDTQYF. CDR3 sequence (DNA): TGTGCCAGCAGCTATACTCCCAGCGGGAGGGTTGATACGCAGTATTTT. The chain is built from TRBV11-2 and TRBJ2-3, with 10 bases matching TRBD2. The CDR3 is made up of 16 amino acids. After removal of 4 bases from V and 6 bases from J, the junction contained 10 bases not matched to a gene. CDR1 and CDR2 (germline): SGHAT, FQNNGV.

J is TRBJ2-3 and V is TRBV7-8; 12 bases are a match to TRBD2. This CDR3 is 18 amino acids long. Germline V gives CDR1 SGHVS, CDR2 FQNEAQ. Trimming at V came to 8 bases and at J to 0 bases, leaving 12 bases not matched to a gene. The CDR3 DNA reads TGTGCCAGCGAAAACCGGCTAGCGGGAGGGCCAAGCACAGATACGCAGTATTTT. It encodes CASENRLAGGPSTDTQYF. Combining the CDR3 with reference TRBV7-8 and TRBJ2-3 gives the whole variable domain GAGVSQSPRYKVAKRGQDVALRCDPISGHVSLFWYQQALGQGPEFLTYFQNEAQLDKSGLPSDRFFAERPEGSVSTLKIQRTQQEDSAVYLCASENRLAGGPSTDTQYFGPGTRLTVL.